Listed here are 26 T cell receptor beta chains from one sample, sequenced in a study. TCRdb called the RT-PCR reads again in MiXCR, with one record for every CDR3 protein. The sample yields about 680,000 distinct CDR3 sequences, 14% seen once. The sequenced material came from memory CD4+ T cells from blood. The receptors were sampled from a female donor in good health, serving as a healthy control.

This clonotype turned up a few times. The chain's CDR3 is CASSDPRIFQETQYF. CDR3 coding DNA: TGTGCCAGCAGTGACCCCCGAATATTCCAAGAGACCCAGTACTTC. The chain employs TRBV25-1 and TRBJ2-5; D gene uncertain. Deletions cut 3 bases from V and 1 base from J, with 12 bases between. This CDR3 contains 15 residues. In germline, CDR1 is MGHDK, CDR2 SYGVNS.

CDR3 residues: CASSLGRGRGYGYTF. The CDR3 DNA reads TGTGCCAGCAGCTTGGGACGCGGGCGCGGCTATGGCTACACCTTC. This chain joins TRBV7-2 and TRBJ1-2; D might be TRBD1 (5 bases). CDR1 is SGHTA and CDR2 is FQGNSA in the germline V gene. The CDR3 runs 15 residues. Trimming cost V 3 bases and J 4 bases, with 15 bases left between them.

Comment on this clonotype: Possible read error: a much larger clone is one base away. CDR3 loop: CASSYGEWTYNEQFF. The CDR3 DNA is TGTGCCAGCAGTTACGGGGAGTGGACCTACAATGAGCAGTTCTTC. The rearrangement joins TRBV6-5 to TRBJ2-1; TRBD2 is a possible D gene (5 bases). V lost 2 bases and J 2 bases, leaving 10 bases between the germline ends. Germline values: CDR1 MNHEY, CDR2 SVGAGI. CDR3 length: 15 residues.

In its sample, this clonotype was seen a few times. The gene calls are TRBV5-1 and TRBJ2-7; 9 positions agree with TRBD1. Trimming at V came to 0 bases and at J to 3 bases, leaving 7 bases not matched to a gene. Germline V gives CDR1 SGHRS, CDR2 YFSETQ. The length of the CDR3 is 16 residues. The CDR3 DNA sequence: TGCGCCAGCAGCTTGGGGGCCGGGACAGGGAGCTACGAGCAGTACTTC. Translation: CASSLGAGTGSYEQYF.

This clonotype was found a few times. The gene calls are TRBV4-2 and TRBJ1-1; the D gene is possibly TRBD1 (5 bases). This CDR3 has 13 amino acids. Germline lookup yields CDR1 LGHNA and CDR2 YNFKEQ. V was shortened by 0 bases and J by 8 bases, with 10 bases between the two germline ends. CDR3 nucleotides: TGTGCCAGCAGCCAAGATTGGGGGAGCGAAGCTTTCTTT. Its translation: CASSQDWGSEAFF.

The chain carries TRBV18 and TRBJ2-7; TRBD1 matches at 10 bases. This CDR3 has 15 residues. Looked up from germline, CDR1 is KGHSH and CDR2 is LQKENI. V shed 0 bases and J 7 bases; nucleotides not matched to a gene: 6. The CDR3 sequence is CASSPPGQGPVEQYF. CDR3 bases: TGTGCCAGCTCACCACCGGGACAGGGGCCCGTGGAGCAGTACTTC.

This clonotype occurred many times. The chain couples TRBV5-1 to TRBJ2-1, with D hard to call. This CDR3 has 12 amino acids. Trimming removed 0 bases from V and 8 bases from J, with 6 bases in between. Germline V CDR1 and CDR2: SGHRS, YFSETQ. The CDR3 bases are TGCGCCAGCAGCTTGGTTTTCGATGAGCAGTTCTTC. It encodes CASSLVFDEQFF.

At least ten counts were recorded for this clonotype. The CDR3 coding sequence is TGTGCCAGCAGTTTAGAGCTAGGAATAGATACGCAGTATTTT. Amino acid sequence: CASSLELGIDTQYF. The chain uses TRBV12-3 or TRBV12-4 and TRBJ2-3, with D hard to call. Trimming pared 1 base from V and 5 bases from J, leaving 10 bases between. The CDR3 is 14 amino acids.

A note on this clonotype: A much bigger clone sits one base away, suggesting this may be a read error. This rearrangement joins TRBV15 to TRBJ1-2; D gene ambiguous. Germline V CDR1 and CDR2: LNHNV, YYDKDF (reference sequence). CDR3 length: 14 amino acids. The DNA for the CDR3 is TGTGTCACCAGCAGAGAACGGACTAACTATGGCTACACCTTC. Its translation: CVTSRERTNYGYTF.

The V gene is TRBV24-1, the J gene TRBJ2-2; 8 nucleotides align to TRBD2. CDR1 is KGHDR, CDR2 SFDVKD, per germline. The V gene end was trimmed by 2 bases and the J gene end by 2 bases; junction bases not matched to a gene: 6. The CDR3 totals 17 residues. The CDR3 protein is CATSDSGLAGNTGELFF. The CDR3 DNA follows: TGTGCCACCAGTGATTCAGGCCTAGCGGGTAACACCGGGGAGCTGTTTTTT.

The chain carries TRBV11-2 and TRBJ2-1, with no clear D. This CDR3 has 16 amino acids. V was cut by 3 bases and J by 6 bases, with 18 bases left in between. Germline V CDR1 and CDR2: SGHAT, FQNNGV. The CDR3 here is CASSFSRVGLGNEQFF. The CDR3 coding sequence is TGTGCCAGCAGCTTCAGTCGGGTAGGGCTTGGCAATGAGCAGTTCTTC.

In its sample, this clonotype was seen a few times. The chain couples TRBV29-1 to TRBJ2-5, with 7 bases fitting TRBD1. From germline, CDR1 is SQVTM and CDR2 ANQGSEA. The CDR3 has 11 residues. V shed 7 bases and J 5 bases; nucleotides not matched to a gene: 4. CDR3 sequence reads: CSAEGAETQYF. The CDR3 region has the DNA TGCAGCGCAGAGGGGGCGGAGACCCAGTACTTC.

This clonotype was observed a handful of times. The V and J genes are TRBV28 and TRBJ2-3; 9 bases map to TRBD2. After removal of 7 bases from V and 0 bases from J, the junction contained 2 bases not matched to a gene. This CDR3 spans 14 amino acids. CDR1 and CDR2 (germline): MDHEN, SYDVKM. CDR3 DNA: TGTGCCAGCATTGCGGGAGGGAGCACAGATACGCAGTATTTT. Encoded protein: CASIAGGSTDTQYF.

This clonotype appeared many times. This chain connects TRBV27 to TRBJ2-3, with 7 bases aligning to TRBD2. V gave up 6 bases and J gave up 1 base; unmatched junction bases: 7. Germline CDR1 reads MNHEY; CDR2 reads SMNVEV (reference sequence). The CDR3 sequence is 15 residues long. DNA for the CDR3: TGTGCCAGCAGCCGAAGGCTAGCGGGCACAGATACGCAGTATTTT. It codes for CASSRRLAGTDTQYF.

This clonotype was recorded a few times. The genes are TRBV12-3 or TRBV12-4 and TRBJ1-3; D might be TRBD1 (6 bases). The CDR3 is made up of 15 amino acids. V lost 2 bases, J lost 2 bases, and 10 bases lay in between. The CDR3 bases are TGTGCCAGCAGTTTAAGCAGGGGAACTGGAAACACCATATATTTT. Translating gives CASSLSRGTGNTIYF.

CDR3 DNA sequence: TGCAGTGCTTTTTCCGGGACGGGGAACACCGGGGAGCTGTTTTTT. It translates to CSAFSGTGNTGELFF. The chain links TRBV20-1 to TRBJ2-2, with D perhaps matching TRBD1 or TRBD2 (5 bases each). The V gene's germline CDR1 is DFQATT and CDR2 SNEGSKA (reference sequence). Trimming removed 5 bases from V and 1 base from J, with 14 bases in between. This CDR3 has 15 residues.

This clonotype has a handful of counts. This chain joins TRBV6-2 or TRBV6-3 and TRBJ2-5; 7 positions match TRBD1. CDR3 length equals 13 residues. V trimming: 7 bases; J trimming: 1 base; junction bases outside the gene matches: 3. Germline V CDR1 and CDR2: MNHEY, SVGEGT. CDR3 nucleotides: TGTGCCAGCAAAAGACAGGGCCAAGAGACCCAGTACTTC. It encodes CASKRQGQETQYF.

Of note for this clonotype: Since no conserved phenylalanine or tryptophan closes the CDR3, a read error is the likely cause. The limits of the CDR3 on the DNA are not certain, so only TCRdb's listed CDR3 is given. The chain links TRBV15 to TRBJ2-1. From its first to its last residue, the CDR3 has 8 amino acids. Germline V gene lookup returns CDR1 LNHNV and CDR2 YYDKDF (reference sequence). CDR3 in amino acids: CATSRDQV.

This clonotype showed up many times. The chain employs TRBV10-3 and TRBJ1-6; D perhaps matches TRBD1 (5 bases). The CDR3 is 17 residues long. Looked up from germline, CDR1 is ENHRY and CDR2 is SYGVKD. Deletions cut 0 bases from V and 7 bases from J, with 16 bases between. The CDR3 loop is CAISESNPGTVNSPLHF. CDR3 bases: TGTGCCATCAGTGAGTCGAATCCCGGGACGGTAAATTCACCCCTCCACTTT.

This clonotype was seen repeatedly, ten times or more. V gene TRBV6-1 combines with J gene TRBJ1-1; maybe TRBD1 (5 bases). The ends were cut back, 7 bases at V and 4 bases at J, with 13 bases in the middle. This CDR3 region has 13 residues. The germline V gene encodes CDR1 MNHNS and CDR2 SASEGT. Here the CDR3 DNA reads TGTGCCAGCAAACCCCACGGGGGCACTGAAGCTTTCTTT. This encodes CASKPHGGTEAFF.

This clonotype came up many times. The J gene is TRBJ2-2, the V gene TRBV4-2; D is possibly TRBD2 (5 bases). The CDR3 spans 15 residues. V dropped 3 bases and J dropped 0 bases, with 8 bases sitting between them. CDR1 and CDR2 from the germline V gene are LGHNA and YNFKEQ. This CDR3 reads CASSQVLANTGELFF. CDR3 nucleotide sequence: TGTGCCAGCAGCCAGGTACTAGCGAACACCGGGGAGCTGTTTTTT.

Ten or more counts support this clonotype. The CDR3 spells CAAGRNTGANVLTF. CDR3 sequence (DNA): TGTGCCGCCGGCAGGAACACCGGGGCCAACGTCCTGACTTTC. This rearrangement joins TRBV24-1 to TRBJ2-6; D gene uncertain. This CDR3 spans 14 amino acids. Deletions cut 12 bases from V and 4 bases from J, with 15 bases between. Per germline, CDR1 KGHDR and CDR2 SFDVKD.

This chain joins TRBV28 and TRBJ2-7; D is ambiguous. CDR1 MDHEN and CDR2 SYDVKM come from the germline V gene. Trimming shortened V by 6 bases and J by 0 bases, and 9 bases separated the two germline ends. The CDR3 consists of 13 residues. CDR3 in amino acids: CASRRTASYEQYF. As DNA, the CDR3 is TGTGCCAGCAGAAGGACGGCCTCCTACGAGCAGTACTTC.

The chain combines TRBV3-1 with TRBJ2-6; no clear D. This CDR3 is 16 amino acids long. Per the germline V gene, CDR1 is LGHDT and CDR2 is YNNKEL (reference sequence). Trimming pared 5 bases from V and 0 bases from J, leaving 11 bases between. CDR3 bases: TGTGCCAGCAGCGTACGTTTTTCCTCTGGGGCCAACGTCCTGACTTTC. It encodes CASSVRFSSGANVLTF.

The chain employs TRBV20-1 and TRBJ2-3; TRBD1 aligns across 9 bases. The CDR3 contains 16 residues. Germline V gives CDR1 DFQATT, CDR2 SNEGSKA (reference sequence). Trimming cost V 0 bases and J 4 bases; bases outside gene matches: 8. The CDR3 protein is CSARDGGTGKPDTQYF. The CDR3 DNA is TGCAGTGCTAGAGATGGGGGGACAGGGAAGCCAGATACGCAGTATTTT.

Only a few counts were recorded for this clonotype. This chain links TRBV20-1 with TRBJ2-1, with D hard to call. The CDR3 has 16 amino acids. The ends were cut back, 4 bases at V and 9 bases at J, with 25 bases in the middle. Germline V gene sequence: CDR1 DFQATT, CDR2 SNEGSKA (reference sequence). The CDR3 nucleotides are TGCAGTGCTACTACCTCGGGTGGGCCGCGTTTGGGTGAGCAGTTCTTC. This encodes CSATTSGGPRLGEQFF.